Presented here are 29 T cell receptor beta chains from one specimen sequenced in a study of regulatory and conventional T cells in RAG deficiency (dated by TCRdb to about 2017). Before genomic DNA was extracted, conventional CD4+ T cells were isolated from blood as CD25-low CD127-high cells. Receptors were amplified or captured by the immunoSEQ multiplex PCR assay. Imported from immuneACCESS, the table was reduced by TCRdb to in-frame sequences with V and J called. These copies leave out some clones; in studies compared against another copy, an unresolved V gene accounts for under half, and the cause of the remainder is not known. The sample table holds 22,000 or so clones, of which 85% to 95% were seen once. Roughly 0.73% of the sample is held by the ten biggest clonotypes. This sample was shared with a second study, whose subject was regulatory T cells. Reported in the second study: In the multiplex PCR, 52 forward TRBV primers and 13 reverse TRBJ primers were used, and assay-based and computational corrections were applied for amplification bias.

The sample was CD4+ T cells sorted from blood. The receptor set was obtained from a human donor in good health.

CDR3 coding DNA: TGTGCCAGCAGCTTAGAAGGGACTGAGCAGTTCTTC. This encodes CASSLEGTEQFF. The chain carries TRBV11-2 and TRBJ2-1, with D perhaps TRBD1 or TRBD2 (5 bases each). The germline V gene encodes CDR1 SGHAT and CDR2 FQNNGV. V lost 0 bases and J 9 bases, leaving 6 bases between the germline ends. The CDR3 covers 12 residues.

The V gene is TRBV18, the J gene TRBJ2-1; 10 nucleotides match TRBD2. The CDR3 has 21 amino acids. CDR1 and CDR2 from the germline V gene are KGHSH and LQKENI. Trimming cost V 3 bases and J 6 bases; bases outside gene matches: 23. The CDR3 protein is CASSPLREGSGRPLKGNEQFF. The CDR3 nucleotides read TGTGCCAGCTCACCCCTCCGGGAGGGTAGCGGGAGGCCCCTCAAGGGCAATGAGCAGTTCTTC. Based on the CDR3 plus reference TRBV18 and TRBJ2-1, the full variable domain is NAGVMQNPRHLVRRRGQEARLRCSPMKGHSHVYWYRQLPEEGLKFMVYLQKENIIDESGMPKERFSAEFPKEGPSILRIQQVVRGDSAAYFCASSPLREGSGRPLKGNEQFFGPGTRLTVL.

The chain is built from TRBV2 and TRBJ2-1; either TRBD1 or TRBD2 may fit D (5 bases each). The germline V gene has CDR1 SNHLY and CDR2 FYNNEI. The CDR3 is made up of 16 amino acids. Trimming took 2 bases from V and 0 from J, leaving 11 bases between them. The CDR3 DNA is TGTGCCAGCAGTGAATTTGGGGACGGCTCCTACAATGAGCAGTTCTTC. Protein sequence: CASSEFGDGSYNEQFF.

The chain recombines TRBV19 with TRBJ1-1; D is ambiguous. Between the trimmed V and J ends, which lost 4 bases and 1 base, there was a span of 4 bases. The CDR3 totals 12 residues. Per the germline V gene, CDR1 is LNHDA and CDR2 is SQIVND (reference sequence). CDR3 region: CASSTKNTEAFF. In nucleotides, the CDR3 is TGTGCCAGTAGTACCAAGAACACTGAAGCTTTCTTT.

This clone occurred once. The chain links TRBV11-2 to TRBJ1-2; 7 bases agree with TRBD1. Germline V lookup: CDR1 SGHAT, CDR2 FQNNGV. The junction had 7 bases not matched to a gene; V was cut back by 2 bases and J by 7 bases. CDR3 length equals 14 residues. Written as DNA, the CDR3 is TGTGCCAGCAGCTTACAGGGGGGTCCGACTGGCTACACCTTC. This gives the protein CASSLQGGPTGYTF.

The chain carries TRBV29-1 and TRBJ2-3; 9 nucleotides agree with TRBD2. CDR1 and CDR2 (germline): SQVTM, ANQGSEA. The CDR3 has 15 amino acids. The V gene end was trimmed by 4 bases and the J gene end by 2 bases; junction bases not matched to a gene: 7. As DNA, the CDR3 is TGCAGCGTTGTGGTGGCTAGCGGGGTCACAGATACGCAGTATTTT. This codes for CSVVVASGVTDTQYF.

This chain connects TRBV7-2 to TRBJ2-1; TRBD2 matches 10 bases. The germline V gene has CDR1 SGHTA and CDR2 FQGNSA. The CDR3 has 16 residues. V shed 1 base, J shed 7 bases, and the junction held 7 bases outside the gene matches. The CDR3 reads CASSLGASGGQNEQFF. The DNA of the CDR3 is TGTGCCAGCAGCTTAGGGGCTAGCGGGGGCCAAAATGAGCAGTTCTTC.

The gene calls are TRBV7-9 and TRBJ2-7; D may correspond to TRBD1 or TRBD2 (5 bases each). CDR3 length equals 14 residues. V lost 5 bases to trimming and J lost 5 bases, with 16 bases between them. Germline CDR1 reads SEHNR; CDR2 reads FQNEAQ (reference sequence). The CDR3 reads CASSVGIPDNEQYF. The DNA for the CDR3 is TGTGCCAGCAGCGTCGGGATCCCGGACAACGAGCAGTACTTC.

For the CDR3, the DNA is TGTGCCAGTAGTATAGTTGATGGTCGGCGAGCTAACTATGGCTACACCTTC. This gives the protein CASSIVDGRRANYGYTF. The genes are TRBV19 and TRBJ1-2; no reliable D call. The CDR3 length is 17 residues. V was shortened by 1 base and J by 0 bases, with 15 bases between the two germline ends. Germline loops: CDR1 LNHDA, CDR2 SQIVND (reference sequence).

The rearrangement links TRBV5-1 to TRBJ2-3; no reliable D call. The CDR3 runs 15 residues. V was shortened by 7 bases and J by 0 bases, with 15 bases between the two germline ends. Germline V gene data show CDR1 as SGHRS and CDR2 as YFSETQ. CDR3 region: CASSNNPSSTDTQYF. CDR3 coding DNA: TGCGCCAGCTCAAACAACCCTTCTAGCACAGATACGCAGTATTTT.

The chain links TRBV18 to TRBJ2-5; D gene uncertain. The J call is in doubt because the DNA end fits TRBJ2-7 better. Germline V lookup: CDR1 KGHSH, CDR2 LQKENI. There are 15 residues in the CDR3. The CDR3 DNA reads TGTGCCAGCTCACCGAAGCAGCCCTCCTACTACGAGCAGTACTTC. It encodes CASSPKQPSYYEQYF.

The chain carries TRBV6-1 and TRBJ1-5; TRBD1 is a possible D gene (6 bases). Germline CDR1 reads MNHNS; CDR2 reads SASEGT. V shed 8 bases and J shed 0 bases, with 14 bases lying between them. This CDR3 has 15 amino acids. The CDR3 spells CASSGGLYSNQPQHF. Here the CDR3 DNA reads TGTGCCAGCTCCGGGGGGCTTTATAGCAATCAGCCCCAGCATTTT.

The CDR3 sequence: CASSGTPGGYTF. Written as DNA, the CDR3 is TGTGCCAGCAGCGGGACACCCGGGGGCTACACCTTC. The chain uses TRBV5-4 and TRBJ1-2, with D perhaps matching TRBD1 (6 bases). Germline lookup yields CDR1 SGHNT and CDR2 YYREEE (reference sequence). This CDR3 region has 12 residues. V shed 4 bases and J shed 8 bases, with 12 bases lying between them.

CDR3 residues: CASSLAGGTGNTIYF. The CDR3 bases are TGTGCCAGCAGCTTAGCTGGAGGGACTGGAAACACCATATATTTT. J is TRBJ1-3 and V is TRBV7-9; D unclear. CDR1 and CDR2 (germline): SEHNR, FQNEAQ (reference sequence). CDR3 size: 15 residues. Trimming took 0 bases from V and 2 from J, leaving 8 bases between them.

V and J are TRBV2 and TRBJ1-2, with D possibly matching TRBD1 (6 bases). The CDR3 totals 14 residues. The germline V gene has CDR1 SNHLY and CDR2 FYNNEI. Trimming left V 9 bases short and J 2 bases short, with 16 bases between. The CDR3: CASKSRTANYGYTF. CDR3 in DNA: TGTGCCAGTAAGAGTCGGACAGCAAACTATGGCTACACCTTC.

This clone was detected only once. The rearrangement links TRBV6-5 to TRBJ2-7; no firm D call. CDR1 MNHEY and CDR2 SVGAGI come from the germline V gene. Trimming took 5 bases from V and 6 from J, leaving 8 bases between them. The CDR3 extends over 11 amino acids. In DNA form, the CDR3 reads TGTGCCAGCAGTCTTGCTGGCGAGCAGTACTTC. This gives the protein CASSLAGEQYF.

The rearrangement links TRBV4-2 to TRBJ1-1; unclear D gene. Trimming cost V 0 bases and J 0 bases, with 8 bases left between them. This CDR3 spans 15 amino acids. CDR1 and CDR2 (germline): LGHNA, YNFKEQ. CDR3 nucleotides: TGTGCCAGCAGCCAAGAAGGCGCAATGAACACTGAAGCTTTCTTT. Translating it yields CASSQEGAMNTEAFF.

Concerning this clone: The junction departs from germline at one end; a sequencing error may be responsible. The gene calls are TRBV7-7 and TRBJ2-5; 9 nucleotides align to TRBD2. CDR3 size: 16 residues. CDR1 and CDR2 (germline): SSHAT, FNYEAQ (reference sequence). Written as DNA, the CDR3 is TGTGCTAGCAGCCTGGGGACTAGCCCATACCAAGAGACCCAGTACTTC. Its translation is CASSLGTSPYQETQYF.

V usage is TRBV5-1 and J usage is TRBJ2-3, with TRBD2 identical over 14 bases. The germline gives CDR1 SGHRS, CDR2 YFSETQ. With 6 bases clipped from V and 6 bases from J, the junction kept 6 bases outside the gene matches. The CDR3 runs 15 residues. DNA for the CDR3: TGCGCCAGCATTGCCGGGACTAGCGGGAGCGATACGCAGTATTTT. This translates into CASIAGTSGSDTQYF.

In this sample, this clone turned up a few times. The V and J genes are TRBV5-6 and TRBJ2-3, with D possibly matching TRBD2 (6 bases). V lost 1 base and J 4 bases, leaving 19 bases between the germline ends. This CDR3 contains 17 residues. Germline V CDR1 and CDR2: SGHDT, YYEEEE. The CDR3 here is CASSLTSRGTWADTQYF. CDR3 in DNA: TGTGCCAGCAGCTTGACTAGCCGGGGGACTTGGGCAGATACGCAGTATTTT.

The chain joins TRBV7-8 to TRBJ2-1, with 7 nucleotides matching TRBD2. CDR3 length: 16 amino acids. CDR1 and CDR2 from the germline V gene are SGHVS and FQNEAQ. V trimming: 4 bases; J trimming: 0 bases; junction bases outside the gene matches: 6. The CDR3 here is CASSSPTSPSYNEQFF. The CDR3 DNA follows: TGTGCCAGCAGCTCTCCGACTAGCCCCTCCTACAATGAGCAGTTCTTC.

The rearrangement joins TRBV6-1 to TRBJ1-6, with D maybe TRBD1 (6 bases). The CDR3 extends over 15 amino acids. CDR1 and CDR2 (germline): MNHNS, SASEGT. V was shortened by 10 bases and J by 5 bases, with 18 bases between the two germline ends. Written as DNA, the CDR3 is TGTGCCACCACGGACAGAATATTAGATAATTCACCCCTCCACTTT. Its protein is CATTDRILDNSPLHF.

CDR3 amino acids: CASSHGVPTYEQYF. CDR3 in DNA: TGTGCCAGCAGTCACGGGGTGCCAACCTACGAGCAGTACTTC. This rearrangement joins TRBV28 to TRBJ2-7; TRBD2 is a possible D gene (5 bases). V lost 5 bases and J lost 2, with 13 bases in between. CDR3 length equals 14 residues. Germline V gene lookup returns CDR1 MDHEN and CDR2 SYDVKM.

V and J are TRBV5-1 and TRBJ1-5; 8 nucleotides align to TRBD1. From germline, CDR1 is SGHRS and CDR2 YFSETQ. V shed 0 bases and J 6 bases; nucleotides not matched to a gene: 5. The CDR3 has 15 amino acids. CDR3 in DNA: TGCGCCAGCAGCTTGGTGTCAGGGGGCCTTCAGCCCCAGCATTTT. It specifies CASSLVSGGLQPQHF.

V gene TRBV5-5 combines with J gene TRBJ1-4, with 10 bases lining up with TRBD1. The germline V gene encodes CDR1 SGHKS and CDR2 YYEKEE (reference sequence). V was clipped by 3 bases and J by 7 bases; unmatched bases: 12. The length of the CDR3 is 17 residues. In DNA form, the CDR3 reads TGTGCCAGCAGCTCGGGGGACAGGGGAAAAAAAGCTGAAAAACTGTTTTTT. Translated: CASSSGDRGKKAEKLFF.

The chain is built from TRBV4-2 and TRBJ1-1, with TRBD1 matching 8 bases. V lost 7 bases to trimming and J lost 1 base; unmatched junction nucleotides: 5. There are 14 residues in the CDR3. Per the germline V gene, CDR1 is LGHNA and CDR2 is YNFKEQ. CDR3 sequence reads: CASTPGTGNTEAFF. CDR3 in DNA: TGTGCCAGCACCCCCGGGACAGGGAACACTGAAGCTTTCTTT.

CDR3 sequence: CASSGPSLNTEAFF. The CDR3 DNA is TGTGCCAGCAGTGGGCCCTCTTTGAACACTGAAGCTTTCTTT. The chain is built from TRBV6-5 and TRBJ1-1; D unresolved. V was clipped by 5 bases and J by 0 bases, with 10 bases between them. This CDR3 is 14 amino acids long. Per germline, CDR1 MNHEY and CDR2 SVGAGI.

The genes are TRBV27 and TRBJ1-2; 9 bases agree with TRBD1. This CDR3 spans 15 amino acids. V dropped 5 bases and J dropped 4; count of bases not matched to a gene: 8. CDR1 and CDR2 (germline): MNHEY, SMNVEV (reference sequence). The DNA of the CDR3 is TGTGCCAGCAGTCCCAGGGACAGGGTTTCCTATGGCTACACCTTC. It translates to CASSPRDRVSYGYTF.

The gene calls are TRBV6-1 and TRBJ1-1, with unresolved D. V gave up 2 bases and J gave up 4 bases, with 8 bases separating them. Germline CDR1 is MNHNS and CDR2 is SASEGT. The CDR3 totals 13 residues. CDR3 bases: TGTGCCAGCAGTGAATCGGGTCTCACTGAAGCTTTCTTT. The encoded protein is CASSESGLTEAFF.